This T cell receptor (beta chain) was identified in a study of long-term antiretroviral therapy in people with HIV. immunoSEQ v3.0 was run at survey level. Produced via immunoSEQ multiplex PCR; TCRdb's table is partial and in-frame only. The sample has 25,000 to 30,000 clones; around nine tenths are singletons. The receptor was derived from a woman aged 18-29 years with HIV. The sequences come from unsorted PBMCs, collected 1.8 years after starting antiretroviral therapy.

This CDR3 reads CASSPPGLVTDTQYF. The DNA of the CDR3 is TGTGCCAGCAGTCCACCGGGACTAGTCACAGATACGCAGTATTTT. This chain links TRBV27 with TRBJ2-3, with 8 bases fitting TRBD2. The germline gives CDR1 MNHEY, CDR2 SMNVEV (reference sequence). After removal of 5 bases from V and 2 bases from J, the junction contained 6 bases not matched to a gene. The CDR3 has 15 residues.